The 31 T cell receptor beta chains listed next were all sequenced from one sample in a study of T-cell memory formation after mild COVID-19. TCRdb ran MiXCR on the 5' RACE reads and lists one entry per CDR3 protein. The table includes approximately 170,000 distinct CDR3 sequences, 13% detected once. Specimen: PBMCs or a T cell subset sorted from them (not recorded which). The receptors stem from a man between 18 and 29 years old who had mild COVID-19 (a few samples of this study predate the infection). Cell type and time point are not known.

This clonotype was counted between two and nine times. Here the CDR3 reads CASSSDRNEQFF. The CDR3, as DNA: TGCGCCAGCAGCTCGGACCGCAATGAGCAGTTCTTC. The J gene is TRBJ2-1, the V gene TRBV5-1; D is ambiguous. Germline lookup yields CDR1 SGHRS and CDR2 YFSETQ. Trimming shortened V by 3 bases and J by 6 bases, and 7 bases separated the two germline ends. CDR3 size: 12 residues.

This clonotype came up many times. The rearrangement uses TRBV7-3 and TRBJ2-1; 12 positions agree with TRBD2. The CDR3 length is 15 residues. In germline, CDR1 is SGHTA, CDR2 FQGTGA. The junction had 3 bases not matched to a gene; V was cut back by 2 bases and J by 7 bases. CDR3 protein: CASSLGLAGRNEQFF. In nucleotides, the CDR3 is TGTGCCAGCAGCTTAGGACTAGCGGGGAGAAATGAGCAGTTCTTC.

The rearrangement links TRBV4-3 to TRBJ1-2, with 8 nucleotides matching TRBD1. V was pared by 0 bases and J by 8 bases, with 5 bases of the junction left unmatched. The CDR3 extends over 14 amino acids. Germline V gives CDR1 LGHNA, CDR2 YSLEER. CDR3 nucleotides: TGCGCCAGCAGCCAAGACGACAGGGGTAGGGGCTACACCTTC. Translated, it gives CASSQDDRGRGYTF.

This clonotype occurred many times. One end of the junction fails to match germline, which may point to a read error. The V gene is TRBV7-7, the J gene TRBJ2-3; 9 bases agree with TRBD1. This CDR3 has 15 residues. The germline gives CDR1 SSHAT, CDR2 FNYEAQ (reference sequence). The DNA of the CDR3 is TGTGCTAGCAGCCTACAGGGGGCCCCCACAGATACGCAGTATTTT. Protein product: CASSLQGAPTDTQYF.

Only a few counts were recorded for this clonotype. The chain carries TRBV5-1 and TRBJ2-2; 8 bases match TRBD2. Per the germline V gene, CDR1 is SGHRS and CDR2 is YFSETQ. The CDR3 contains 13 residues. The trim removed 6 bases at V and 7 bases at J, leaving 5 bases unmatched. CDR3 loop: CASTGGAGGELFF. The DNA of the CDR3 is TGCGCCAGCACCGGGGGGGCCGGCGGGGAGCTGTTTTTT.

This clonotype was picked up many times. The V and J genes are TRBV7-2 and TRBJ1-1, with D hard to call. Germline loops: CDR1 SGHTA, CDR2 FQGNSA. The ends were cut back, 3 bases at V and 0 bases at J, with 5 bases in the middle. This CDR3 has 13 residues. The DNA of the CDR3 is TGTGCCAGCAGCTTCTCGGTGAACACTGAAGCTTTCTTT. It is translated as CASSFSVNTEAFF. Variable domain in full (rest from reference TRBV7-2 and TRBJ1-1): GAGVSQSPSNKVTEKGKDVELRCDPISGHTALYWYRQSLGQGLEFLIYFQGNSAPDKSGLPSDRFSAERTGGSVSTLTIQRTQQEDSAVYLCASSFSVNTEAFFGQGTRLTVV.

This clonotype occurred a few times. The rearrangement uses TRBV29-1 and TRBJ1-1, with unresolved D. The CDR3 has 14 amino acids. V shed 4 bases and J shed 0 bases, with 12 bases lying between them. Germline V gene data show CDR1 as SQVTM and CDR2 as ANQGSEA. CDR3 bases: TGCAGCGTTGTGGGCAGACACATGAACACTGAAGCTTTCTTT. It translates to CSVVGRHMNTEAFF.

With regard to this clonotype: The junction departs from germline at one end; a sequencing error may be responsible. The chain uses TRBV12-3 or TRBV12-4 and TRBJ2-3; TRBD2 might be the D (5 bases). The CDR3 consists of 14 residues. This CDR3 is CASSSSGGTNTQYF. CDR3 bases: TGTGCCAGCAGTTCCAGCGGTGGCACAAATACGCAGTATTTT.

The CDR3 bases are TGTGCCAGCAGCCAAGGTCGGGGGGGCCTTGAGACCCAGTACTTC. Translation: CASSQGRGGLETQYF. V and J are TRBV3-1 and TRBJ2-5; 8 bases are a match to TRBD2. The V segment lost 1 base and the J segment 5 bases; nucleotides outside the gene matches: 6. From germline, CDR1 is LGHDT and CDR2 YNNKEL (reference sequence). The CDR3 totals 15 residues.

This clonotype has a handful of counts. CDR3 sequence: CASSFTGTTDTQYF. In DNA, the CDR3 is TGTGCCAGCAGCTTTACGGGGACCACAGATACGCAGTATTTT. The chain combines TRBV5-4 with TRBJ2-3; D is tentatively TRBD1 or TRBD2 (5 bases each). CDR1 SGHNT and CDR2 YYREEE come from the germline V gene (reference sequence). V was trimmed by 2 bases and J by 2 bases, leaving 9 bases between them. There are 14 residues in the CDR3.

J is TRBJ2-1 and V is TRBV9; D is unresolved. Trimming left V 1 base short and J 0 bases short, with 5 bases between. CDR1 is SGDLS and CDR2 is YYNGEE in the germline V gene. CDR3 length: 14 residues. Here the CDR3 reads CASSVSSSYNEQFF. CDR3 in DNA: TGTGCCAGCAGCGTAAGCAGCTCCTACAATGAGCAGTTCTTC.

Only a few counts were recorded for this clonotype. The chain uses TRBV5-5 and TRBJ1-2, with D possibly TRBD1 on 5 matching bases. V was shortened by 1 base and J by 6 bases, with 10 bases between the two germline ends. CDR1 SGHKS and CDR2 YYEKEE come from the germline V gene (reference sequence). The CDR3 has 13 amino acids. The CDR3 DNA sequence: TGTGCCAGCAGCTTGACAGGCCTCAATGGCTACACCTTC. Translated, it gives CASSLTGLNGYTF. Full variable domain (rest looked up from reference TRBV5-5 and TRBJ1-2): DAGVTQSPTHLIKTRGQQVTLRCSPISGHKSVSWYQQVLGQGPQFIFQYYEKEERGRGNFPDRFSARQFPNYSSELNVNALLLGDSALYLCASSLTGLNGYTFGSGTRLTVV.

This clonotype was recorded a few times. V gene TRBV3-1 combines with J gene TRBJ2-2; no firm D call. The CDR3 has 14 amino acids. The V and J ends lost 1 base and 7 bases respectively, with 10 bases between them. Germline loops: CDR1 LGHDT, CDR2 YNNKEL (reference sequence). The CDR3 nucleotides read TGTGCCAGCAGCCAAGGTCACGGTTACGGGGAGCTGTTTTTT. Translation gives CASSQGHGYGELFF.

This chain uses TRBV7-9 with TRBJ2-3; 7 bases agree with TRBD2. The CDR3 runs to 16 residues. Germline assignment: CDR1 SEHNR and CDR2 FQNEAQ (reference sequence). The V and J ends lost 3 bases and 4 bases, in that order; junction bases with no gene match: 10. The chain's CDR3 is CASSFLPAGEPDTQYF. The CDR3 DNA reads TGTGCCAGCAGCTTTCTTCCCGCGGGGGAACCAGATACGCAGTATTTT.

This clonotype turned up a few times. This CDR3 reads CASSFRLAGEVTQYF. CDR3 DNA: TGTGCCAGCAGTTTCCGACTAGCGGGGGAGGTTACGCAGTATTTT. V and J are TRBV6-5 and TRBJ2-3; TRBD2 aligns across 12 bases. The CDR3 sequence is 15 residues long. V shed 4 bases and J 8 bases; nucleotides not matched to a gene: 7. From germline, CDR1 is MNHEY and CDR2 SVGAGI.

The chain links TRBV3-1 to TRBJ1-1; tentative D call: TRBD1 (5 bases). The V end was cut by 4 bases, the J end by 4 bases, with 10 bases between. The CDR3 consists of 13 residues. Germline CDR1 LGHDT, CDR2 YNNKEL (reference sequence). CDR3 bases: TGTGCCAGCAGCCCGAGTGGGGGCACTGAAGCTTTCTTT. Translated, it gives CASSPSGGTEAFF.

In this sample, this clonotype turned up many times. The CDR3 DNA follows: TGTGCCAGCAGCTTTCGGCTAGGGCATTACAATGAGCAGTTCTTC. Translation gives CASSFRLGHYNEQFF. The genes are TRBV11-2 and TRBJ2-1; D is uncertain. Trimming removed 3 bases at V and 4 bases at J, with 13 bases between. The CDR3 length is 15 residues. Germline V gene data show CDR1 as SGHAT and CDR2 as FQNNGV.

This clonotype turned up a few times. V gene TRBV20-1 combines with J gene TRBJ2-5; possibly TRBD2 for D (6 bases). V was clipped by 6 bases and J by 5 bases, with 13 bases between them. Looked up from germline, CDR1 is DFQATT and CDR2 is SNEGSKA (reference sequence). The CDR3 spans 12 residues. The DNA of the CDR3 is TGCAGTGCCCGATTGGGGACTGAGACCCAGTACTTC. Its translation is CSARLGTETQYF.

This clonotype turned up a few times. This chain connects TRBV4-2 to TRBJ2-2; tentatively, D is TRBD1 or TRBD2 (6 bases each). Germline V gene lookup returns CDR1 LGHNA and CDR2 YNFKEQ. The CDR3 extends over 16 amino acids. V was shortened by 0 bases and J by 7 bases, with 15 bases between the two germline ends. CDR3 nucleotide sequence: TGTGCCAGCAGCCAAGAGGGGGGCAGGGTGGACGGGGAGCTGTTTTTT. It encodes CASSQEGGRVDGELFF.

V is TRBV9 and J is TRBJ2-7, with TRBD1 identical over 9 bases. The CDR3 has 15 amino acids. The ends lost 2 bases at V and 3 bases at J; junction bases unmatched: 6. The V gene's germline CDR1 is SGDLS and CDR2 YYNGEE. CDR3 protein: CASSVGQGTSYEQYF. The CDR3 region has the DNA TGTGCCAGCAGCGTCGGACAGGGGACAAGCTACGAGCAGTACTTC.

The chain's CDR3 is CASSLDGRRDSPLHF. The DNA for the CDR3 is TGCGCCAGCAGCTTGGATGGCAGGCGTGACTCACCCCTCCACTTT. This chain connects TRBV5-1 to TRBJ1-6, with D unresolved. Germline V gives CDR1 SGHRS, CDR2 YFSETQ. The CDR3 consists of 15 residues. V was pared by 0 bases and J by 10 bases, with 14 bases between.

This clonotype has just a few counts. V is TRBV5-8 and J is TRBJ1-5, with TRBD1 matching over 10 bases. Germline assignment: CDR1 SGHTS and CDR2 YDEGEE. Losses at the gene ends were 3 bases for V and 5 bases for J; bases not matched to a gene: 2. The CDR3 loop spans 14 amino acids. Written as DNA, the CDR3 is TGTGCCAGCAGCTGGGACAGGGGATATCAGCCCCAGCATTTT. Protein product: CASSWDRGYQPQHF.

This clonotype was counted between two and nine times. This chain joins TRBV4-3 and TRBJ1-4, with D maybe TRBD1 (5 bases). The V end was cut by 4 bases, the J end by 0 bases, with 12 bases between. The CDR3 runs 16 residues. The germline CDR1 and CDR2 sequences are LGHNA and YSLEER. CDR3 bases: TGCGCCAGCAGCCGAGGGACGAGCGCAACTAATGAAAAACTGTTTTTT. It is translated as CASSRGTSATNEKLFF.

This clonotype was observed a handful of times. The genes are TRBV20-1 and TRBJ2-5, with TRBD2 as a possible D gene (5 bases). The CDR3 has 13 amino acids. The V and J ends lost 1 base and 4 bases respectively, with 10 bases between them. The germline V gene encodes CDR1 DFQATT and CDR2 SNEGSKA (reference sequence). The CDR3 protein is CSARVVGVETQYF. The CDR3 DNA sequence: TGCAGTGCTAGAGTCGTCGGGGTAGAGACCCAGTACTTC.

This clonotype was observed a few times. V is TRBV12-3 or TRBV12-4 and J is TRBJ1-1, with D possibly being TRBD1 (6 bases). The CDR3 is 14 residues long. Trimming stripped 4 bases from V and 2 bases from J, with 11 bases between. Here the CDR3 reads CASSSGTLNTEAFF. In nucleotides, the CDR3 is TGTGCCAGCAGTTCCGGGACACTTAACACTGAAGCTTTCTTT.

This clonotype was detected ten times or more. The rearrangement joins TRBV12-3 or TRBV12-4 to TRBJ2-1; no clear D. The CDR3 consists of 11 residues. The V end lost 1 base, the J end lost 9 bases, and 4 bases lay between the germline ends. The CDR3 sequence: CASSLVGEQFF. DNA for the CDR3: TGTGCCAGCAGTTTAGTGGGTGAGCAGTTCTTC.

The chain uses TRBV5-1 and TRBJ1-6; 7 nucleotides agree with TRBD1. CDR3 size: 14 residues. J lost 5 bases, V lost 4 bases, and 3 bases had no gene match. CDR1 SGHRS and CDR2 YFSETQ come from the germline V gene. DNA for the CDR3: TGCGCCAGCAGCAATGGACAGGATAATTCACCCCTCCACTTT. This sequence encodes CASSNGQDNSPLHF.

This clonotype has a handful of counts. The chain carries TRBV12-3 or TRBV12-4 and TRBJ2-5, with a tentative D call TRBD2 (6 bases). The CDR3 length is 14 residues. Trimming took 3 bases from V and 4 from J, leaving 12 bases between them. CDR3 coding DNA: TGTGCCAGCAGTTTTAGGCGGGGCCCAGAGACCCAGTACTTC. Translated, it gives CASSFRRGPETQYF.

This clonotype was counted between two and nine times. The chain carries TRBV15 and TRBJ1-1; no definite D call. Trimming stripped 0 bases from V and 3 bases from J, with 11 bases between. The germline gives CDR1 LNHNV, CDR2 YYDKDF (reference sequence). The length of the CDR3 is 15 residues. Here the CDR3 reads CATSREGRRDTEAFF. DNA of the CDR3: TGTGCCACCAGCAGAGAGGGGAGGAGAGACACTGAAGCTTTCTTT.

The chain couples TRBV2 to TRBJ2-5; no clear D. This CDR3 is built from 13 residues. V was clipped by 1 base and J by 5 bases, with 8 bases between them. Germline CDR1 is SNHLY and CDR2 is FYNNEI. The CDR3 protein is CASSEEGRETQYF. The CDR3 DNA reads as TGTGCCAGCAGTGAAGAGGGAAGGGAGACCCAGTACTTC.

This chain connects TRBV24-1 to TRBJ2-3, with TRBD2 identical over 8 bases. This CDR3 comprises 14 residues. Germline-derived CDR1 and CDR2 are KGHDR and SFDVKD. Trimming at V came to 7 bases and at J to 2 bases, leaving 4 bases not matched to a gene. The CDR3 is CATRKRGNTDTQYF. The CDR3 DNA is TGTGCCACCAGGAAGCGGGGGAACACAGATACGCAGTATTTT.